A selection of T cell receptor beta chains follows, all from one sample in a study of shared clonotypes between healthy human individuals. Assay: immunoSEQ multiplex PCR; the TCRdb copy retains only in-frame clones and omits some. Among more than 2,000,000 clones listed, roughly 93% were seen once. Sequenced sample: naive CD4+ T cells from PBMCs. Every receptor here comes from a young man in good health. Some clones in this sample may be carry-over from other donors' samples. The CDR3 runs from the conserved cysteine through the conserved F or W. The D gene is left open where the match is weak. Only some rows state a clone size, as once, few, many or a class for expanded clones.

abundance	v_gene	d_gene	j_gene	CDR3nt	CDR3aa
NA	TRBV7-2	TRBD1	TRBJ1-5	TGTGCCAGCAGCCTCAGACAGGGGTGGGATCGCAATCAGCCCCAGCATTTT	CASSLRQGWDRNQPQHF
NA	TRBV6-5	TRBD1	TRBJ2-7	TGTGCCAGCAGTTACAGGCCGGGACAGGGGGTCGAGCAGTACTTC	CASSYRPGQGVEQYF
few	TRBV19	TRBD1	TRBJ2-7	TGTGCCAGTAGTGAAACCGGGACAGGGGGCTACGAGCAGTACTTC	CASSETGTGGYEQYF
NA	TRBV29-1	NA	TRBJ1-1	TGCAGCGTTACCCAGGGGTATGTGACTGAAGCTTTCTTT	CSVTQGYVTEAFF
NA	TRBV9	NA	TRBJ2-3	TGTGCCAGCAGCGTCTCTGGCACAGATACGCAGTATTTT	CASSVSGTDTQYF
NA	TRBV12-5	TRBD1	TRBJ2-3	TGTGCTAGTGGTTCCGCCGGGACAGGGATCACAGATACGCAGTATTTT	CASGSAGTGITDTQYF
NA	TRBV7-9	NA	TRBJ1-2	TGTGCCACAGGGGAGGCTAACTATGGCTACACCTTC	CATGEANYGYTF
NA	TRBV29-1	TRBD2	TRBJ2-3	TGCAGCGCCAGCGGGAGGGCAACAGATACGCAGTATTTT	CSASGRATDTQYF
NA	TRBV10-1	TRBD2	TRBJ2-1	TGCGCCAGCAGTGATCTTAGCGGGAGGTCGTACAATGAGCAGTTCTTC	CASSDLSGRSYNEQFF
once	TRBV28	TRBD1	TRBJ2-7	TGTGCCAGCAGTACGCGGGACAGGGTTGTCTACGAGCAGTACTTC	CASSTRDRVVYEQYF
once	TRBV2	NA	TRBJ2-3	TGTGCCAGCAGGAGTGGACCCGAGCGGGGCACAGATACGCAGTATTTT	CASRSGPERGTDTQYF
NA	TRBV28	NA	TRBJ2-6	TGTGCCAGCAGTTTAGTTCCCTCTGGGGCCAACGTCCTGACTTTC	CASSLVPSGANVLTF
few	TRBV18	TRBD2	TRBJ2-2	TGTGCCAGCTCACCGCTAGCGGGATCGAACACCGGGGAGCTGTTTTTT	CASSPLAGSNTGELFF
NA	TRBV4-2	NA	TRBJ1-2	TGTGCCAGCAGCCAAGATACGGGCTTTTATGGCTACACCTTC	CASSQDTGFYGYTF
few	TRBV29-1	TRBD1	TRBJ1-1	TGCAGCGGGACAGGGGTTGCCACTGAAGCTTTCTTT	CSGTGVATEAFF
NA	TRBV28	TRBD1	TRBJ1-3	TGTGCCGGACAGGGGACTTCGGGAAACACCATATATTTT	CAGQGTSGNTIYF
NA	TRBV6-1	TRBD2	TRBJ2-3	TGTGCCAGCATGGTCCTAGCGGGAGTGATAGATACGCAGTATTTT	CASMVLAGVIDTQYF
once	TRBV28	NA	TRBJ2-1	TGTGCCAGCAGTCTCAGACTCCCCGGTAGGAATGAGCAGTTCTTC	CASSLRLPGRNEQFF
few	TRBV18	TRBD1	TRBJ1-1	TGTGCCAGCTCACCACTCGCAGGGGGCACTGAAGCTTTCTTT	CASSPLAGGTEAFF
once	TRBV5-1	NA	TRBJ2-3	TGCGCCAGCAGCAAGGCGGGACTCACAGATACGCAGTATTTT	CASSKAGLTDTQYF
NA	TRBV30	NA	TRBJ1-5	TGTGCCTGGAGCGGACAGACACAACAGCCCCAGCATTTT	CAWSGQTQQPQHF
once	TRBV15	NA	TRBJ2-3	TGTGCCACCAGCAGAGATCGTTTGGGGGATACGCAGTATTTT	CATSRDRLGDTQYF
NA	TRBV9	NA	TRBJ2-2	TGTGCCAGCATACGGACGGACACGAACACCGGGGAGCTGTTTTTT	CASIRTDTNTGELFF
NA	TRBV2	TRBD1	TRBJ1-5	TGTGCCAGTTCCAACCCGGGACAGGGCTATAGCAATCAGCCCCAGCATTTT	CASSNPGQGYSNQPQHF
NA	TRBV6-5	NA	TRBJ2-1	TGTGCCAGCAGTTACGCTTACGTAAGCTCCTACAATGAGCAGTTCTTC	CASSYAYVSSYNEQFF
NA	TRBV7-9	NA	TRBJ1-5	TGTGCCAGCAGCCGCGGGGGTATGGGCAATCAGCCCCAGCATTTT	CASSRGGMGNQPQHF
NA	TRBV5-4	NA	TRBJ1-4	TGTGCCAGCAGCTTGACGGGCCCGACTAATGAAAAACTGTTTTTT	CASSLTGPTNEKLFF
NA	TRBV29-1	TRBD1	TRBJ1-1	TGCAGCTCCACCGGACAGGGGGTCACTGAAGCTTTCTTT	CSSTGQGVTEAFF
once	TRBV7-9	TRBD1	TRBJ2-7	TGTGCCAGCAGCTTACGGGACAGGCGGTTCGACGAGCAGTACTTC	CASSLRDRRFDEQYF
once	TRBV2	NA	TRBJ2-6	TGTGCCAGCAGCGGACAGGGACTAGGGGCCAACGTCCTGACTTTC	CASSGQGLGANVLTF
few	TRBV2	TRBD1	TRBJ2-7	TGTGCCAGCAACCGGGACAGGGGGAGGTACGAGCAGTACTTC	CASNRDRGRYEQYF
NA	TRBV23-1	NA	TRBJ1-5	TGCGCCAGCAGTCAATCGGGAAGCCCCTCGGGTAAGCCCCAGCATTTT	CASSQSGSPSGKPQHF
NA	TRBV19	NA	TRBJ1-5	TGTGCCAGTAACCCTAATCCGGGGCTGGATCAGCCCCAGCATTTT	CASNPNPGLDQPQHF
NA	TRBV9	NA	TRBJ2-6	TGTGCCAGCAGTCCCCGGGGCACCTACTCTGGGGCCAACGTCCTGACTTTC	CASSPRGTYSGANVLTF
NA	TRBV6-5	NA	TRBJ1-4	TGTGCCAGCAGCCCCCCCGGACAGTGGGGCGAAAAACTGTTTTTT	CASSPPGQWGEKLFF
NA	TRBV7-2	NA	TRBJ2-4	TGTGCCAGCAGCCTCGGGGCCCAAACCCGCCAAAACATTCAGTACTTC	CASSLGAQTRQNIQYF
NA	TRBV7-9	TRBD2	TRBJ2-1	TGTGCCAGCAGCTCCCTCCGGACTAGCGGGTACAATGAGCAGTTCTTC	CASSSLRTSGYNEQFF
NA	TRBV7-2	TRBD2	TRBJ2-7	TGTGCCAGCAGCCCTCGGACTAGCGGGAGCCCTAGCTCCTACGAGCAGTACTTC	CASSPRTSGSPSSYEQYF
NA	TRBV4-3	NA	TRBJ2-3	TGCGCCAGCAGCCGGACTTACGGAGGGTCAGATACGCAGTATTTT	CASSRTYGGSDTQYF
once	TRBV4-2	NA	TRBJ2-5	TGTGCCAGCAGCCAAGTGGGGAGGGAGACCCAGTACTTC	CASSQVGRETQYF
NA	TRBV5-1	NA	TRBJ1-1	TGCGCCAGCAGCTTGGGCAGCTATGTGAACACTGAAGCTTTCTTT	CASSLGSYVNTEAFF
NA	TRBV7-8	NA	TRBJ2-2	TGTGCCAGCAGCCACACTATGCGGGCTTACACCGGGGAGCTGTTTTTT	CASSHTMRAYTGELFF
NA	TRBV5-1	NA	TRBJ1-1	TGCGCCAGCAGCTCGGACAGTCTGAACACTGAAGCTTTCTTT	CASSSDSLNTEAFF
NA	TRBV7-3	NA	TRBJ2-7	TGTGCCAGCAGCTTCTTGGCAGGGCACGAGCAGTACTTC	CASSFLAGHEQYF
once	TRBV7-2	NA	TRBJ2-1	TGTGCCAGCAGCTTGGGCGGGGCCAAATACAATGAGCAGTTCTTC	CASSLGGAKYNEQFF
NA	TRBV27	TRBD1	TRBJ1-5	TGTGCCAGCAGTTTGACAGGGAACAATCAGCCCCAGCATTTT	CASSLTGNNQPQHF
NA	TRBV9	NA	TRBJ1-3	TGTGCCAGCAGCGTAGCCGGGACTGGAAACACCATATATTTT	CASSVAGTGNTIYF